This T cell receptor (beta chain) was captured in a study of cytomegalovirus exposure and HLA in healthy donors. Study results and caveats: The later analysis indicated that the majority of CMV-associated TCR beta chains appeared HLA-restricted. Cytomegalovirus status, reportedly, was diagnosed with high specificity and sensitivity by the classifier. Reportedly, HLA-A and HLA-B alleles of most subjects were accurately predicted from TCR beta.

60 Vbeta and 13 Jbeta primers were used in PCR. Sequencing was performed with immunoSEQ multiplex PCR; in TCRdb, only in-frame clones are kept and a portion is missing. The sample has about 88,000 clones; roughly 63% are singletons. The CDR3 runs 15 residues. Germline assignment: CDR1 SGHTA and CDR2 FQGNSA. J lost 4 bases, V lost 1 base, and 4 bases had no gene match. The table lists this clone with a few counts. Its matching antigen is unknown. Healthy bone marrow donors formed the donor group. The TCR was taken from a man aged 50-59 years in good health and CMV-seronegative. This chain connects TRBV7-2 to TRBJ1-5; 7 bases fit TRBD1. Sequenced: PBMCs. The CDR3, as DNA: TGTGCCAGCAGCTTAGGCGACAGGGAAAATCAGCCCCAGCATTTT. Its protein product is CASSLGDRENQPQHF.